The clone carrying this T cell receptor beta chain was seen more than once but under ten times. Its cognate antigen is unknown. The germline V and J ends were trimmed by 2 bases and 0 bases, with 10 bases remaining between them. The CDR3 length is 16 residues. Germline CDR1 and CDR2: MNHEY and SVGAGI. The sample originates from a study of identical twins. Study outcomes and limitations: A partial confounding effect on zero-insertion analyses could come from invariant MAIT and iNKT cells. For cord blood, abundant beta clonotypes had fewer insertions, unlike memory repertoires, which showed none.

TCRdb analysed the 5' RACE reads with MiXCR anew, one entry per CDR3 protein. The sample holds 430,000 or so distinct CDR3 sequences; 20% to 25% are singletons and the top ten take about 2.7%. These same data were also listed under a study on T cells expressing NK-cell markers. That work adds: Sorting was limited to alpha-beta TCR-expressing T cells with an anti-gamma-delta TCR antibody in several experiments. Each of over 5 donors carried dominant NKG2C+ clonotypes accounting for roughly 1.0-7.0% of CD8+ T cells.

Material: CD4+ T cells sorted from blood. The source of this sequence is a woman between 18 and 30 years old in good health. The chain is built from TRBV6-5 and TRBJ2-2, with D perhaps TRBD2 (6 bases). The CDR3 region is CASSYVGGPNTGELFF. For the CDR3, the DNA is TGTGCCAGCAGTTACGTGGGAGGACCGAACACCGGGGAGCTGTTTTTT.